This T cell receptor (beta chain) was recovered during a study of cytomegalovirus exposure and HLA in healthy donors. Trimming took 0 bases from V and 4 from J, leaving 11 bases between them. CDR3 length: 15 residues. Per germline, CDR1 MNHEY and CDR2 SVGAGI. A multiplex PCR was run with 60 Vbeta primers and 13 Jbeta primers. Using immunoSEQ multiplex PCR, the repertoire was profiled, and TCRdb retains in-frame clones only, with some absent. The sample includes over 90,000 clones, 64% of them seen just once. General study results and limits: The study recorded 160 or so TCR beta chains that were cytomegalovirus-associated.

This clone was detected only a few times. Its antigen is still unknown. The chain employs TRBV6-5 and TRBJ2-3; D is perhaps TRBD1 (5 bases). The specimen was PBMCs. This sequence was found in a man aged 55 to 69 in good health and CMV-seronegative. The CDR3 DNA is TGTGCCAGCAGTTACTCTGGGCAGGGCCCAGATACGCAGTATTTT. This gives the protein CASSYSGQGPDTQYF.